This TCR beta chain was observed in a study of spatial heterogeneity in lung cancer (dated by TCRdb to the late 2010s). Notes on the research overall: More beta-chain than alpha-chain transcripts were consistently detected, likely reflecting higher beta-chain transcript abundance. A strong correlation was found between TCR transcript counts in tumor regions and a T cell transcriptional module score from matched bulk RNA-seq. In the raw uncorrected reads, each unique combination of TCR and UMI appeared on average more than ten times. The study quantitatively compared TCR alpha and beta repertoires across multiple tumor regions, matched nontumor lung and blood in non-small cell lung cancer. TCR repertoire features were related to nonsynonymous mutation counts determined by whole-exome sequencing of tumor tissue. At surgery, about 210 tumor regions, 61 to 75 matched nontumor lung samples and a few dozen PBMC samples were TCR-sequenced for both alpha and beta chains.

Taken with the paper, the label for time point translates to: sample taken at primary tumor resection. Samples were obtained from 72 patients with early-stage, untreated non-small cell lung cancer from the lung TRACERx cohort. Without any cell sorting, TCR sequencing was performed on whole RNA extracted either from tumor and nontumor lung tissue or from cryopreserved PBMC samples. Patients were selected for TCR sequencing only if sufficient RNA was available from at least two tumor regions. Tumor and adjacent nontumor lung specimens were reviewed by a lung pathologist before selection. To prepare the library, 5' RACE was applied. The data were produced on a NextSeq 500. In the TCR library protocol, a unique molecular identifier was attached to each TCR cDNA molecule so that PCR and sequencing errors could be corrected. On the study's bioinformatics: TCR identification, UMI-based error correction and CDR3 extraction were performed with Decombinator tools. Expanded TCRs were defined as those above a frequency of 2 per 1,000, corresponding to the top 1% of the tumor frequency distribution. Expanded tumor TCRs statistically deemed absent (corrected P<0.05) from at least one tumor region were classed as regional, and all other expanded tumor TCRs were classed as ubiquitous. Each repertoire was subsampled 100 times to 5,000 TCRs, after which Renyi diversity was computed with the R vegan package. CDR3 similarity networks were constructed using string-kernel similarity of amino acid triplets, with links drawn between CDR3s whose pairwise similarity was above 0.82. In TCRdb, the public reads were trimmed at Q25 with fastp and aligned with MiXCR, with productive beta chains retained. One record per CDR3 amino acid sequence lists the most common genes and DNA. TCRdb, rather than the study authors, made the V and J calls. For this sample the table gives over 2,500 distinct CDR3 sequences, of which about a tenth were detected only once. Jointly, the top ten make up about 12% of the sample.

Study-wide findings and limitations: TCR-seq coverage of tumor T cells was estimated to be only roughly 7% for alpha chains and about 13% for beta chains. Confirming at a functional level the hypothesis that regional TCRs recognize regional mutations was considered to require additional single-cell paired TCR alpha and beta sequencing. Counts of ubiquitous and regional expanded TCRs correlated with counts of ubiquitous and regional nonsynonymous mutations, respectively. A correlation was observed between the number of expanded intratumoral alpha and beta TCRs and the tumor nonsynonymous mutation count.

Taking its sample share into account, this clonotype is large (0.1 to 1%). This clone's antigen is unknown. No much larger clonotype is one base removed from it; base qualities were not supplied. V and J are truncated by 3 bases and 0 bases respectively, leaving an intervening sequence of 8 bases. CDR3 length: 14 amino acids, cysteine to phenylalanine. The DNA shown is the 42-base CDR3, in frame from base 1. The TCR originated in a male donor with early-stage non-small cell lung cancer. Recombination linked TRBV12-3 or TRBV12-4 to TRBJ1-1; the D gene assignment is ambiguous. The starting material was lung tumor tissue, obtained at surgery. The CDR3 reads CASSLGGMNTEAFF. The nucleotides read TGTGCCAGCAGTTTGGGAGGGATGAACACTGAAGCTTTCTTT.